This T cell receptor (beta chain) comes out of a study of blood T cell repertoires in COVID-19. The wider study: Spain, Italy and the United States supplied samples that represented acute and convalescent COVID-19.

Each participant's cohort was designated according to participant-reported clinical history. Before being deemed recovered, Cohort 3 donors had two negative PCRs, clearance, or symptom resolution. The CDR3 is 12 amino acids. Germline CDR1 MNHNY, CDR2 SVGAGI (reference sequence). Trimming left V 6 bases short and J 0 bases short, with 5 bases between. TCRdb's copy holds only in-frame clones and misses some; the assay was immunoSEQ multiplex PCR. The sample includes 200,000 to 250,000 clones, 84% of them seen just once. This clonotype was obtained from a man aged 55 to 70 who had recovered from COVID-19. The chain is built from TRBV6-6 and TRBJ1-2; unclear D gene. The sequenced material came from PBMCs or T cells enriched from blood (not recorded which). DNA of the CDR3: TGTGCCAGCAGAGCGACTAACTATGGCTACACCTTC. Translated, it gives CASRATNYGYTF.